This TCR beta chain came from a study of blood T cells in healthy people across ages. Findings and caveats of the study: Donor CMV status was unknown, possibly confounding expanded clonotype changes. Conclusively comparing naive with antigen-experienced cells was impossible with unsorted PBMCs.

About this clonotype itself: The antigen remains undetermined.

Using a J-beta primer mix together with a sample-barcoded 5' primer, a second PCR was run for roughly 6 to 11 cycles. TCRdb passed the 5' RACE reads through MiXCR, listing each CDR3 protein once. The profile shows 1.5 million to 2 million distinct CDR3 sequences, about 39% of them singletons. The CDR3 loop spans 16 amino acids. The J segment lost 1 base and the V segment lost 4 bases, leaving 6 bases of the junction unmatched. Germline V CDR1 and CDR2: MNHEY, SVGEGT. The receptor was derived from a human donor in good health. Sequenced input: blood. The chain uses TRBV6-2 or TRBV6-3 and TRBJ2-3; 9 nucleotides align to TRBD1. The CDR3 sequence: CASSFYRGHGTDTQYF. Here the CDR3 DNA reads TGTGCCAGCAGTTTCTACAGGGGGCACGGCACAGATACGCAGTATTTT.